The entry that follows covers one T cell receptor beta chain sequence. Trimming shortened V by 5 bases and J by 0 bases, and 17 bases separated the two germline ends. CDR1 is MNHEY, CDR2 SVGAGI, per germline. CDR3 length: 16 residues. MiXCR, applied by TCRdb to the PCR reads, yields one record per CDR3 protein. The sample contains 80,000 to 95,000 distinct CDR3 sequences, around 19% of which appear only once. The sample is drawn from a study of molecular identifiers for immune sequencing clone quantification. Sequences were obtained from naive CD8+ T cells from blood, with Jurkat cell RNA spiked in. Documented subset: FACS-sorted CD8+CD4-CCR7+CD45RA+ naive T cells. This chain joins TRBV6-5 and TRBJ2-7, with D unresolved. This clonotype was obtained from a human donor in good health. Some libraries in this study had Jurkat cell RNA spiked in. DNA for the CDR3: TGTGCCAGCAGTCCTACGGACCAGGTTAGCTCCTACGAGCAGTACTTC. Translating it yields CASSPTDQVSSYEQYF.